Listed here is a single TCR beta chain. Its cognate antigen is unknown. The CDR3 is made up of 14 amino acids. Trimming shortened V by 5 bases and J by 2 bases, and 10 bases separated the two germline ends. Germline loops: CDR1 MNHEY, CDR2 SVGAGI. This specimen comes from a study of cytomegalovirus exposure and HLA in healthy donors. Study outcomes and limitations: Immune exposure information comprised only CMV serostatus. In a later analysis, at a false discovery rate of 0.05, 16,951 TCR beta sequences matched HLA alleles.

PCR was performed using 60 Vbeta and 13 Jbeta primers. Authors' data handling: In a later analysis, of 79 million or so unique beta chains, around 9.9 million appeared in at least two donors. Data came from immunoSEQ multiplex PCR; TCRdb stores just in-frame clones and leaves some out. V and J calls and clone size come straight from that table; D and trimming were deduced from the DNA. The repertoire holds just over 150,000 clones, with about three quarters as singletons. The chain has TRBV6-5 and TRBJ2-1; weak D call: TRBD1 (6 bases). Sequenced input: PBMCs. This sequence was found in a woman aged 35 to 49 in good health and CMV-seronegative. DNA for the CDR3: TGTGCCAGCAGTATCAGGGGCCCCTACAATGAGCAGTTCTTC. Translation gives CASSIRGPYNEQFF.